Listed below are T cell receptor beta chains from one sample, sequenced in a study of identical twins. TCRdb reprocessed the 5' RACE reads with MiXCR, giving one entry per CDR3 protein. The sample shows approximately 250,000 distinct CDR3 sequences, 6.5% of them seen only once. The same data also went into a second study, on T cells expressing NK-cell markers.

Sequencing input: CD8+ T cells sorted from blood. The receptor set was obtained from a woman aged 18-35 years in good health. CDR3s include the opening cysteine and the closing phenylalanine or tryptophan. A D gene is named only where the DNA matches it firmly. The size entry is marked missing in some rows and otherwise reads once, few, many or a size class.

NA NA TRBJ2-3 TRBV27 CASRLARTDTQYF TGTGCCAGCAGGCTAGCTCGCACAGATACGCAGTATTTT
NA many TRBJ2-7 TRBV21-1 CASGHLWTGREQYF TGTGCCAGCGGACACCTCTGGACAGGTCGCGAGCAGTACTTC
TRBD1 many TRBJ2-7 TRBV18 CASSRPGGSYEQYF TGTGCCAGCTCACGGCCAGGGGGCTCCTACGAGCAGTACTTC
NA NA TRBJ1-1 TRBV20-1 CSAPIGRVEAFF TGCAGTGCTCCCATAGGACGGGTTGAAGCTTTCTTT
NA many TRBJ2-7 TRBV12-3/TRBV12-4 CASSLRVSEQYF TGTGCCAGCAGTTTAAGGGTATCCGAGCAGTACTTC
NA NA TRBJ2-7 TRBV12-5 CASGLVDAYEQYF TGTGCTAGTGGTTTGGTAGACGCCTACGAGCAGTACTTC
NA many TRBJ2-7 TRBV5-1 CASSPHTSSYEQYF TGCGCCAGCAGCCCTCACACGAGCTCCTACGAGCAGTACTTC
TRBD2 many TRBJ2-1 TRBV12-3/TRBV12-4 CASRPAGGPLNEQFF TGTGCCAGCAGGCCAGCGGGAGGGCCTTTAAATGAGCAGTTCTTC
NA NA TRBJ2-3 TRBV14 CASRRHGDTDTQYF TGTGCCAGCAGACGCCACGGGGACACAGATACGCAGTATTTT
NA many TRBJ1-1 TRBV7-9 CASSLEDEAFF TGTGCCAGCAGCTTAGAAGATGAAGCTTTCTTT
NA many TRBJ1-1 TRBV20-1 CSARWGTEAFF TGCAGTGCTAGATGGGGCACTGAAGCTTTCTTT
NA many TRBJ2-7 TRBV5-1 CASSYGPTYEQYF TGCGCCAGCAGCTACGGACCGACCTACGAGCAGTACTTC
TRBD2 NA TRBJ2-1 TRBV5-1 CASSLERLAGGDEQFF TGCGCCAGCAGCTTGGAGAGACTAGCGGGAGGGGATGAGCAGTTCTTC
TRBD1 few TRBJ1-1 TRBV10-3 CAISEDPGGLNTEAFF TGTGCCATCAGTGAGGACCCAGGGGGCCTGAACACTGAAGCTTTCTTT
TRBD2 few TRBJ2-1 TRBV9 CASSKREGPYNEQFF TGTGCCAGCAGCAAGCGGGAGGGGCCCTACAATGAGCAGTTCTTC
TRBD2 many TRBJ2-3 TRBV11-2 CASSSATAGGDTQYF TGTGCCAGCAGCTCAGCCACAGCGGGAGGTGATACGCAGTATTTT
TRBD2 few TRBJ2-1 TRBV20-1 CSAFGLGRSEQFF TGCAGTGCTTTTGGACTAGGGAGGAGTGAGCAGTTCTTC
NA NA TRBJ1-2 TRBV7-9 CASSLVNIGGGNYGYTF TGTGCCAGCAGCTTAGTGAACATAGGCGGTGGGAACTATGGCTACACCTTC
NA NA TRBJ2-3 TRBV6-5 CASSYNRLLSTDTQYF TGTGCCAGCAGTTATAACCGACTGCTAAGCACAGATACGCAGTATTTT
NA many TRBJ2-6 TRBV29-1 CSVELDSSGANVLTF TGCAGCGTTGAACTAGACAGCTCTGGGGCCAACGTCCTGACTTTC
TRBD2 few TRBJ2-1 TRBV6-2/TRBV6-3 CASSYSTGLAPQRLYNEQFF TGTGCCAGCAGTTACTCGACGGGACTAGCCCCTCAGAGGCTTTACAATGAGCAGTTCTTC
NA few TRBJ1-1 TRBV11-2 CASSLAQGEAFF TGTGCCAGCAGCTTAGCCCAGGGTGAAGCTTTCTTT
TRBD1 many TRBJ2-3 TRBV24-1 CATSDSGQGRTDTQYF TGTGCCACCAGTGATTCGGGACAGGGGAGAACAGATACGCAGTATTTT
NA few TRBJ2-2 TRBV9 CASSSITGRNTGELFF TGTGCCAGCAGTTCAATCACAGGGCGCAACACCGGGGAGCTGTTTTTT
NA many TRBJ2-1 TRBV6-2/TRBV6-3 CASSVPNEQFF TGTGCCAGCAGTGTTCCAAATGAGCAGTTCTTC
NA few TRBJ2-7 TRBV7-8 CASSLVGGFYEQYF TGTGCCAGCAGCTTAGTGGGCGGGTTCTACGAGCAGTACTTC
NA once TRBJ2-3 TRBV12-2 CASRTQYF TGTGCAAGTCGCACGCAGTATTTT
TRBD2 few TRBJ2-5 TRBV18 CASGLAGGQETQYF TGTGCCAGCGGACTAGCGGGAGGCCAAGAGACCCAGTACTTC
TRBD1 many TRBJ2-7 TRBV2 CASSLPDRELTSYEQYF TGTGCCAGCAGTCTTCCGGACAGGGAACTTACCTCCTACGAGCAGTACTTC
NA medium-sized TRBJ2-6 TRBV6-2/TRBV6-3 CASSYNSGANVLTF TGTGCCAGCAGTTACAACTCTGGGGCCAACGTCCTGACTTTC
NA few TRBJ2-2 TRBV15 CATRTGRVKGGELFF TGTGCCACCAGGACGGGCCGGGTAAAGGGCGGGGAGCTGTTTTTT
NA few TRBJ2-5 TRBV9 CASSVAGVQETQYF TGTGCCAGCAGCGTAGCCGGGGTTCAAGAGACCCAGTACTTC
TRBD2 many TRBJ2-7 TRBV29-1 CSVDGGSRYEQYF TGCAGCGTTGATGGCGGGAGTCGGTACGAGCAGTACTTC
NA NA TRBJ2-3 TRBV27 CASSSSLTDTQYF TGTGCCAGCAGCTCGAGCCTCACAGATACGCAGTATTTT
NA NA TRBJ2-1 TRBV12-5 CASGPTNYNEQFF TGTGCTAGTGGGCCGACTAACTACAATGAGCAGTTCTTC
NA many TRBJ2-7 TRBV29-1 CSVVGEYEQYF TGCAGCGTTGTGGGGGAGTACGAGCAGTACTTC
NA many TRBJ2-6 TRBV12-3/TRBV12-4 CASTESRGRGFGANVLTF TGTGCCAGCACCGAATCGCGGGGCCGGGGGTTTGGGGCCAACGTCCTGACTTTC
NA many TRBJ2-3 TRBV7-8 CASSLLGGSTDTQYF TGTGCCAGCAGCCTCCTCGGGGGATCAACAGATACGCAGTATTTT
NA NA TRBJ1-6 TRBV27 CASSTRLGNSPLHF TGTGCCAGCAGTACCCGTCTGGGTAATTCACCCCTCCACTTT
TRBD1 many TRBJ1-1 TRBV5-1 CASSLGFDRGNTEAFF TGCGCCAGCAGCTTGGGGTTCGACAGGGGGAACACTGAAGCTTTCTTT